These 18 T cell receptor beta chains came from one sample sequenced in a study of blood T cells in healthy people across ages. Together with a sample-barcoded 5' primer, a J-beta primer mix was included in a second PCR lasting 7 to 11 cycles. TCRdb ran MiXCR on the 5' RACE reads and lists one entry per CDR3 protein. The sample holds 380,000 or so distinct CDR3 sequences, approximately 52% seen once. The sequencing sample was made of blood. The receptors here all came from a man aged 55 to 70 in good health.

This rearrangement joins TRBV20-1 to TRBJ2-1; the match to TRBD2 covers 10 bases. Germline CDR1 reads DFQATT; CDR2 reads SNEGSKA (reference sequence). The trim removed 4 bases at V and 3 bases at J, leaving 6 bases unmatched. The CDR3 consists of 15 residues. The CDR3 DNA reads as TGCAGTGCTACCGGGACTAGCGAGATCTACAATGAGCAGTTCTTC. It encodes CSATGTSEIYNEQFF.

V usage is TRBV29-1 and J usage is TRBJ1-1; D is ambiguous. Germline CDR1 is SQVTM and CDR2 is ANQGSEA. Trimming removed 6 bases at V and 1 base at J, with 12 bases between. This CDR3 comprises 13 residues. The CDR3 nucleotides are TGCAGCGTACACAAACAGCGGAACACTGAAGCTTTCTTT. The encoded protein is CSVHKQRNTEAFF.

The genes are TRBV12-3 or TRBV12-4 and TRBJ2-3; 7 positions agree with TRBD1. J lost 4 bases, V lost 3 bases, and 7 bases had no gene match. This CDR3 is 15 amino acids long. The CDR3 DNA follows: TGTGCCAGCAGTTTTAAGACAGGGATGGCAGATACGCAGTATTTT. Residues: CASSFKTGMADTQYF.

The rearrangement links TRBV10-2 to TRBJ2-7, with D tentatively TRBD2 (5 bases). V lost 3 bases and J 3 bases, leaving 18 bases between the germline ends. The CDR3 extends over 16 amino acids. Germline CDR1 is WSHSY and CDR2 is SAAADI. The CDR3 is CASSEYAGNDYYEQYF. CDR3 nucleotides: TGCGCCAGCAGTGAATACGCGGGCAATGACTACTACGAGCAGTACTTC.

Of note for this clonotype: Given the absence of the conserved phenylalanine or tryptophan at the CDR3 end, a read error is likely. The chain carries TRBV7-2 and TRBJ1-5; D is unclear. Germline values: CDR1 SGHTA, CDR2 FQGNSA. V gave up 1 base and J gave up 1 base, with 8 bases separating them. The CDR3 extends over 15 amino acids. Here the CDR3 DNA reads TGTGCCAGCAGCTTAGGTCGGGTGAGCAATCAGCCCCAGCATTCT. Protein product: CASSLGRVSNQPQHS.

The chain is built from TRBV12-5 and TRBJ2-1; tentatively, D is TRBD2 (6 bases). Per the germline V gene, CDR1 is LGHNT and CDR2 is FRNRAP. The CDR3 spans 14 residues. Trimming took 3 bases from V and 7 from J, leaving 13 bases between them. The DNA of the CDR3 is TGTGCTAGTGGTTTTGGAGGGGTAGTGAATGAGCAGTTCTTC. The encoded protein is CASGFGGVVNEQFF.

The CDR3 DNA sequence: TGTGCCAGCACCCGTGGGGAAGGGACTAGGCGCGCGGAGACCCAGTACTTC. This codes for CASTRGEGTRRAETQYF. The J gene is TRBJ2-5, the V gene TRBV28, with 8 bases matching TRBD2. This CDR3 has 17 amino acids. The germline V gene has CDR1 MDHEN and CDR2 SYDVKM. V shed 7 bases and J 5 bases; nucleotides not matched to a gene: 18.

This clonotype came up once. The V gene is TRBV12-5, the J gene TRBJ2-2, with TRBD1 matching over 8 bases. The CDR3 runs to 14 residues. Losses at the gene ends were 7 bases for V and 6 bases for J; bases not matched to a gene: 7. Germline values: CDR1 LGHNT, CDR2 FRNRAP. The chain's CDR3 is CASVRTGQAGELFF. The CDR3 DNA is TGTGCTAGTGTCCGGACAGGGCAGGCCGGGGAGCTGTTTTTT. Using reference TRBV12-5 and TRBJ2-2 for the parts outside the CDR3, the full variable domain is DARVTQTPRHKVTEMGQEVTMRCQPILGHNTVFWYRQTMMQGLELLAYFRNRAPLDDSGMPKDRFSAEMPDATLATLKIQPSEPRDSAVYFCASVRTGQAGELFFGEGSRLTVL.

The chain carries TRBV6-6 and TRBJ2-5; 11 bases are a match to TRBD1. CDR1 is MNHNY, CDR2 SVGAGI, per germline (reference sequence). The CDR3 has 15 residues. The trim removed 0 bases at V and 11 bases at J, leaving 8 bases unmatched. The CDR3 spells CASSYSGQGAREQYF. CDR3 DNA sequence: TGTGCCAGCAGTTACTCTGGACAGGGGGCGAGGGAGCAGTACTTC.

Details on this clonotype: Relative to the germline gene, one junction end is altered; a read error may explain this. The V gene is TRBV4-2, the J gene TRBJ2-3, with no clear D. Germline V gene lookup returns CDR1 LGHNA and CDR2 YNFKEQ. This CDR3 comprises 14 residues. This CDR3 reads CASSLTLATDTQYF. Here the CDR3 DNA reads TGTGCCAGCAGCCTCACCTTAGCAACAGATACACAGTATTTT.

The CDR3 coding sequence is TGTGCCAGCACCCTGCTAGAGGGCCAGCCCCAGCATTTT. Translating it yields CASTLLEGQPQHF. The chain couples TRBV2 to TRBJ1-5; D remains ambiguous. Germline CDR1 reads SNHLY; CDR2 reads FYNNEI. The ends were cut back, 7 bases at V and 7 bases at J, with 14 bases in the middle. The CDR3 loop spans 13 amino acids.

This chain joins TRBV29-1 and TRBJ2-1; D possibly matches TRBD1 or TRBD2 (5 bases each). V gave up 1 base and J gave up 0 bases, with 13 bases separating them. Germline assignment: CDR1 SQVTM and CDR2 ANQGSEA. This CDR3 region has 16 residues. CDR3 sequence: CSVEVLAGSSYNEQFF. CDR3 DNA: TGCAGCGTTGAAGTATTGGCAGGGAGCTCCTACAATGAGCAGTTCTTC.

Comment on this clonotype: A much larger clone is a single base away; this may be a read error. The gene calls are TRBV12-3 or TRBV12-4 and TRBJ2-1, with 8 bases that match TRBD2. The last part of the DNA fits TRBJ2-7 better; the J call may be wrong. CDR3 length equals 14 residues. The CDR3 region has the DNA TGTGCCAGCAGCCGGGGGGGCTCCTACAATGAGCAGTACTTC. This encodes CASSRGGSYNEQYF.

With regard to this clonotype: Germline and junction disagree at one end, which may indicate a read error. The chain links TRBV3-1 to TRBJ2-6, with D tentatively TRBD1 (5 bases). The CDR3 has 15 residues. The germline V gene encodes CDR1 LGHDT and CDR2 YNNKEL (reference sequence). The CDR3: CASSPRAAGANALTF. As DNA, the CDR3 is TGTGCCAGCAGCCCTCGGGCGGCTGGGGCCAACGCCCTGACTTTC.

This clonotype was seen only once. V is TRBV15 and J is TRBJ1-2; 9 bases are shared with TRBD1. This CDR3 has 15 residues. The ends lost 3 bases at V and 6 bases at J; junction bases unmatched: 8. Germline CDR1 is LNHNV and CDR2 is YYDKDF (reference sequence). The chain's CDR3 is CATSRGTQGADGYTF. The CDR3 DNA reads TGTGCCACCAGCAGGGGCACACAGGGGGCTGATGGCTACACCTTC.

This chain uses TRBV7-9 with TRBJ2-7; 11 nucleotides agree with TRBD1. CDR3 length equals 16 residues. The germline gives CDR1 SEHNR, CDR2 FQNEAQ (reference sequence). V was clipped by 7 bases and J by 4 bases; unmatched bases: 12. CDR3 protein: CASTQRTGGKSYEQYF. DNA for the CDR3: TGTGCCAGCACCCAAAGGACAGGGGGCAAGAGTTACGAGCAGTACTTC. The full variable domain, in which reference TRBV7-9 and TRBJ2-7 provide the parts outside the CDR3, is DTGVSQNPRHKITKRGQNVTFRCDPISEHNRLYWYRQTLGQGPEFLTYFQNEAQLEKSRLLSDRFSAERPKGSFSTLEIQRTEQGDSAMYLCASTQRTGGKSYEQYFGPGTRLTVT.

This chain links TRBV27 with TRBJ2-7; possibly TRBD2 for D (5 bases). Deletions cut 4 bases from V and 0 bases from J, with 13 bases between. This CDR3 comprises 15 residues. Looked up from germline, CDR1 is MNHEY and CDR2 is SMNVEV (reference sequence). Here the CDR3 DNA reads TGTGCCAGCAGTTCCCGCGGGCGAAGCTCCTACGAGCAGTACTTC. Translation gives CASSSRGRSSYEQYF.

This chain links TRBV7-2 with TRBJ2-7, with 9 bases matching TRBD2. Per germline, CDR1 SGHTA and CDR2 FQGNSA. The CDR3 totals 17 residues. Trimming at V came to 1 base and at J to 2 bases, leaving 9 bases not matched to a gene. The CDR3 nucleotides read TGTGCCAGCAGCTTAGAGGATAGCGGGAGCCGGACCTACGAGCAGTACTTC. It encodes CASSLEDSGSRTYEQYF.